The present entry profiles one T cell receptor beta chain with its context. As yet, its antigen is unknown. These data belong to a study of cytomegalovirus exposure and HLA in healthy donors. Findings of the study overall: Productive status was seen about 87% or about 30% of the time for most TCR beta V segments in an earlier analysis. In a later analysis, common viral pathogens appeared linked to several of the most significant clusters.

The PCR had 60 Vbeta and 13 Jbeta primers. The assay was immunoSEQ multiplex PCR, and TCRdb's table has in-frame clones only and misses some. Seen in this sample are over 50,000 clones; the ten most common clones hold roughly 9%. V was clipped by 2 bases and J by 5 bases, with 10 bases between them. Germline-derived CDR1 and CDR2 are SGHNT and YYREEE (reference sequence). This CDR3 region has 13 residues. The chain joins TRBV5-4 to TRBJ1-2; D is ambiguous. The clonotype originates from a man between 50 and 59 years old in good health and CMV-seropositive. The specimen sequenced was PBMCs. The CDR3 DNA follows: TGTGCCAGCAGCTTTCCTAGGCTTTATGGCTACACCTTC. This codes for CASSFPRLYGYTF.